A selection of T cell receptor beta chains follows, all from one sample in a study of neurological immune-mediated disorders. TCRdb re-called the 5' RACE reads through MiXCR, storing one row per CDR3 protein. Of 15,000 to 20,000 distinct CDR3 sequences in the sample, over 8.5% were seen once. The source material was CD8+ T cells from blood. Every receptor here comes from a woman between 50 and 59 years old in good health. CDR3s include the opening cysteine and the closing phenylalanine or tryptophan. Fields, in order: CDR3 DNA, CDR3 protein, clone size, D gene, V gene, J gene. The D gene is left open where the match is weak. Only part of the rows carry a size: once, few, many, or a class if the clone is expanded.

DNA: TGTGCCACCAGCGGGCAGAAGGGGCTATCGAGCTACGAGCAGTACTTC; CDR3: CATSGQKGLSSYEQYF; size: many; D: -; V: TRBV15; J: TRBJ2-7
DNA: TGCGCCAGCAGTCCAAATCAGGCTACAACTAATGAAAAACTGTTTTTT; CDR3: CASSPNQATTNEKLFF; size: many; D: -; V: TRBV4-1; J: TRBJ1-4
DNA: TGTGCCAGCAGCCAAGGTCGGACTGAAGCTTTCTTT; CDR3: CASSQGRTEAFF; size: many; D: -; V: TRBV3-1; J: TRBJ1-1
DNA: TGCAGTGCTAGAAATCGGCGGGCCCAAGAGACCCAGTACTTC; CDR3: CSARNRRAQETQYF; size: many; D: -; V: TRBV20-1; J: TRBJ2-5
DNA: TGTGCCAGCAGCTTGGCAGGAGGGCAGTCTCAGCATTTT; CDR3: CASSLAGGQSQHF; size: many; D: -; V: TRBV27; J: TRBJ1-5
DNA: TGTGCCAGCAGTTCGGCAGGGAACATCGGGGAGCTGTTTTTT; CDR3: CASSSAGNIGELFF; size: many; D: -; V: TRBV27; J: TRBJ2-2
DNA: TGTGCCAGCAGTCCGTCTAGGGTAAAGGATGAGCAGTTCTTC; CDR3: CASSPSRVKDEQFF; size: once; D: -; V: TRBV11-2; J: TRBJ2-1
DNA: TGCAGCGCCGGATGGGCTAGCGGAGGGGGGGAGCTGTTTTTT; CDR3: CSAGWASGGGELFF; size: many; D: TRBD2; V: TRBV29-1; J: TRBJ2-2
DNA: TGTGCCAGCAGTTTAGGCTTCCGGACACCCCTCCACTTT; CDR3: CASSLGFRTPLHF; size: many; D: -; V: TRBV28; J: TRBJ1-6
DNA: TGTGCCACCAGCGCGGACTCACCCCCGGGGGACACTGAAGCTTTCTTT; CDR3: CATSADSPPGDTEAFF; size: many; D: -; V: TRBV15; J: TRBJ1-1
DNA: TGTGCCAGCAGTTTAGAGGACGAAAACGATGAGCAGTTCTTC; CDR3: CASSLEDENDEQFF; size: many; D: -; V: TRBV28; J: TRBJ2-1
DNA: TGTGCCAGCAGCGCCCTTCCGGGACAGGGGCGCAATGAGCAGTTCTTC; CDR3: CASSALPGQGRNEQFF; size: -; D: TRBD1; V: TRBV5-6; J: TRBJ2-1
DNA: TGTGCCACCAGCAGATCTGGACAGAACACTGAAGCTTTCTTT; CDR3: CATSRSGQNTEAFF; size: few; D: -; V: TRBV15; J: TRBJ1-1
DNA: TGTGCCAGCAGCTCGACTTCCTCAGGGGAAGTTAATGGGGCCAACGTCCTGACTTTC; CDR3: CASSSTSSGEVNGANVLTF; size: medium-sized; D: -; V: TRBV7-8; J: TRBJ2-6
DNA: TGTGCCAGCAGCTTCCCCAGCCGGACAGGCACAGATACGCAGTATTTT; CDR3: CASSFPSRTGTDTQYF; size: many; D: -; V: TRBV7-9; J: TRBJ2-3
DNA: TGCGCCAGCAGCCAAGATCTGGGGTTACCCGGGGAGCTGTTTTTT; CDR3: CASSQDLGLPGELFF; size: many; D: -; V: TRBV4-3; J: TRBJ2-2